The 11 T cell receptor beta chains in this list originate from one sample, sequenced in a study of a mutant IDH1 vaccine in newly diagnosed glioma. TCRdb's table, derived via immunoSEQ multiplex PCR, lists solely in-frame clones and lacks some. The sample shows about 42,000 clones, 70% to 90% of them seen only once. Time point defined: week 5, during vaccination. Every single dose of the vaccine, 300 ug of mutant IDH1 20-mer peptide, came with topical imiquimod. Antigens of these TCRs are unknown. Specimen: PBMCs, collected from a glioma patient whose treatment included an IDH1 peptide vaccine. These receptor sequences come from a man in his forties with glioma.

The V call is TRBV12-5, the J call TRBJ1-5; possibly TRBD1 for D (6 bases). Germline lookup yields CDR1 LGHNT and CDR2 FRNRAP. The CDR3 covers 15 residues. The germline V and J ends were trimmed by 5 bases and 0 bases, with 11 bases remaining between them. CDR3 sequence (DNA): TGTGCTAGTGGTAAGGGACAAAATAGCAATCAGCCCCAGCATTTT. It is translated as CASGKGQNSNQPQHF.

The chain joins TRBV5-8 to TRBJ2-2; D is unresolved. Trimming stripped 2 bases from V and 13 bases from J, with 15 bases between. The CDR3 is 13 residues long. The V gene's germline CDR1 is SGHTS and CDR2 YDEGEE. The DNA for the CDR3 is TGTGCCAGCAGCTTACGTTCGAGGCTGGGGCTGTTTTTT. Amino acid sequence: CASSLRSRLGLFF.

The rearrangement links TRBV11-3 to TRBJ2-5; D is uncertain. Deletions cut 0 bases from V and 5 bases from J, with 7 bases between. The germline V gene encodes CDR1 SGHNT and CDR2 YENEEA. This CDR3 is 13 amino acids long. This CDR3 is CASSLDPHETQYF. The CDR3 nucleotides read TGTGCCAGCAGCTTAGATCCCCACGAGACCCAGTACTTC.

About this clone: A read error may produce the germline difference seen at one junction end. V gene TRBV7-2 combines with J gene TRBJ1-4, with D tentatively TRBD1 (5 bases). This CDR3 has 14 residues. The germline CDR1 and CDR2 sequences are SGHTA and FQGNSA. CDR3 in DNA: TGTGCCAGCAGCCTAGCGGGACCCGGTGAAAAACTGTTTTTT. Translation gives CASSLAGPGEKLFF.

The chain links TRBV9 to TRBJ1-1, with D tentatively TRBD1 (6 bases). This CDR3 contains 16 residues. Deletions cut 4 bases from V and 10 bases from J, with 26 bases between. The germline V gene has CDR1 SGDLS and CDR2 YYNGEE. This chain's CDR3 is CASSTHEGPGARRAFF. As DNA, the CDR3 is TGTGCCAGCAGCACCCACGAGGGCCCAGGGGCTAGGAGAGCTTTCTTT.

The chain joins TRBV5-6 to TRBJ2-3; D unclear. The CDR3 length is 18 residues. CDR1 is SGHDT and CDR2 is YYEEEE in the germline V gene. Trimming removed 0 bases at V and 3 bases at J, with 20 bases between. As DNA, the CDR3 is TGTGCCAGCAGCTTGGACAGAGGAAACCTGCACGGTACAGATACGCAGTATTTT. It is translated as CASSLDRGNLHGTDTQYF. The complete variable domain, with remaining parts taken from reference TRBV5-6 and TRBJ2-3, reads DAGVTQSPTHLIKTRGQQVTLRCSPKSGHDTVSWYQQALGQGPQFIFQYYEEEERQRGNFPDRFSGHQFPNYSSELNVNALLLGDSALYLCASSLDRGNLHGTDTQYFGPGTRLTVL.

This clone was seen only a few times. This chain uses TRBV9 with TRBJ1-5; D uncertain. The CDR3 covers 15 residues. V dropped 3 bases and J dropped 4 bases, with 14 bases sitting between them. Germline CDR1 SGDLS, CDR2 YYNGEE. The CDR3 DNA is TGTGCCAGCAGCGCCTTGGGCGGGAAGAATCAGCCCCAGCATTTT. Its translation is CASSALGGKNQPQHF.

CDR3 residues: CASSYGLHEQYF. The CDR3 DNA follows: TGTGCCAGCAGTTACGGTCTCCACGAGCAGTACTTC. The rearrangement joins TRBV6-6 to TRBJ2-7, with D uncertain. Trimming stripped 2 bases from V and 5 bases from J, with 7 bases between. CDR1 and CDR2 from the germline V gene are MNHNY and SVGAGI (reference sequence). This CDR3 has 12 amino acids.

The chain has TRBV2 and TRBJ2-6; TRBD1 agrees at 10 bases. This CDR3 has 17 amino acids. V lost 4 bases and J lost 4; bases outside the gene matches: 7. The germline gives CDR1 SNHLY, CDR2 FYNNEI. CDR3 nucleotide sequence: TGTGCCAGCAGTGTCGGGACAGGGGCTCTCGGGGCCAACGTCCTGACTTTC. Residues: CASSVGTGALGANVLTF.

The chain employs TRBV7-9 and TRBJ1-1, with no clear D. Germline V gene sequence: CDR1 SEHNR, CDR2 FQNEAQ (reference sequence). The V gene lost 1 base and the J gene lost 0 bases, with 6 bases spanning the gap. The CDR3 has 14 amino acids. The CDR3 coding sequence is TGTGCCAGCAGCTTAGGGGGAGTGAACACTGAAGCTTTCTTT. As protein: CASSLGGVNTEAFF.

This clone was seen once. The rearrangement joins TRBV7-2 to TRBJ2-4, with D possibly being TRBD1 (5 bases). CDR1 is SGHTA, CDR2 FQGNSA, per germline. Trimming shortened V by 5 bases and J by 8 bases, and 19 bases separated the two germline ends. This CDR3 has 15 amino acids. The chain's CDR3 is CASSPVGHGIDIQYF. In DNA form, the CDR3 reads TGTGCCAGCAGCCCCGTGGGGCATGGGATTGACATTCAGTACTTC.